The following is a T cell receptor (beta chain) sequence with its context. CDR1 MNHEY and CDR2 SVGAGI come from the germline V gene. Trimming cost V 6 bases and J 7 bases; bases outside gene matches: 6. The length of the CDR3 is 13 residues. The data were produced by immunoSEQ multiplex PCR, yet TCRdb's version contains in-frame clones alone and is incomplete. The sample contains 360,000 or so clones, 83% of which appear only once. Across under 25 US areas, participants ranged in age from about 18 to 90 years. Membership in each cohort depended on participant-reported clinical history. This record comes from a study of blood T cell repertoires in COVID-19.

V is TRBV6-5 and J is TRBJ1-5; 7 bases are shared with TRBD1. The specimen was PBMCs or T cells enriched from blood (not recorded which). The origin of this receptor is a woman aged 45-59 years who had recovered from COVID-19. CDR3 DNA: TGTGCCAGCAGAGCAACAGGGGCCCAGCCCCAGCATTTT. It yields the protein CASRATGAQPQHF.